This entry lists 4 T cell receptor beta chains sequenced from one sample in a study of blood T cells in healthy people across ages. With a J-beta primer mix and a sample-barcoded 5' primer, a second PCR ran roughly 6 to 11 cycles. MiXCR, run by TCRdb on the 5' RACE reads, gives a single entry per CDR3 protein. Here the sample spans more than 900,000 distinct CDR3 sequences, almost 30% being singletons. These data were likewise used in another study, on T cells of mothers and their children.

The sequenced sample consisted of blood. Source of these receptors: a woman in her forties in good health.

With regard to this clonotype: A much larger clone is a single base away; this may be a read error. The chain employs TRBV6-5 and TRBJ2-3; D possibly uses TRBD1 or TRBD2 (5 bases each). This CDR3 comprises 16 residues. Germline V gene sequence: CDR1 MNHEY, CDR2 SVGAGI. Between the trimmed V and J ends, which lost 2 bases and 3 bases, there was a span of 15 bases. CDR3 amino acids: CASSYGGRWWTDTQYF. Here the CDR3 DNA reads TGTGCCAGCAGTTACGGGGGAAGATGGTGGACAGATACGCAGTATTTT.

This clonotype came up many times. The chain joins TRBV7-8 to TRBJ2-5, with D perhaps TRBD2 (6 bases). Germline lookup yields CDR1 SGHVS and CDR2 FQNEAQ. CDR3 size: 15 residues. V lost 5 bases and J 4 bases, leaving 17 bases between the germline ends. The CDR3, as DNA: TGTGCCAGCAGCCCCGGGCGGGACTTGGGAGAGACCCAGTACTTC. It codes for CASSPGRDLGETQYF. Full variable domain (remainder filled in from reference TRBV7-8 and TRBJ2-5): GAGVSQSPRYKVAKRGQDVALRCDPISGHVSLFWYQQALGQGPEFLTYFQNEAQLDKSGLPSDRFFAERPEGSVSTLKIQRTQQEDSAVYLCASSPGRDLGETQYFGPGTRLLVL.

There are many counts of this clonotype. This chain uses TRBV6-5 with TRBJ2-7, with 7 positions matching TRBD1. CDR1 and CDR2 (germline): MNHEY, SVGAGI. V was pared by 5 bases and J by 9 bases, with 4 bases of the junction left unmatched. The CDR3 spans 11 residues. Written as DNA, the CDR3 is TGTGCCAGCAGTGACACAGGGGTGCAGTACTTC. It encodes CASSDTGVQYF.

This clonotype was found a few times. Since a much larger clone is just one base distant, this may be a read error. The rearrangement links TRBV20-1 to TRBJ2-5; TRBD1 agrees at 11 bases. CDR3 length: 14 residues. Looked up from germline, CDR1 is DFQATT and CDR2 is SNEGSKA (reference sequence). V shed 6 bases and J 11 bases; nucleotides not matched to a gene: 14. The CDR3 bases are TGCAGTGCGAGGACAGGGGGCGCATCGGGTGAGCAGTACTTC. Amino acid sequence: CSARTGGASGEQYF.